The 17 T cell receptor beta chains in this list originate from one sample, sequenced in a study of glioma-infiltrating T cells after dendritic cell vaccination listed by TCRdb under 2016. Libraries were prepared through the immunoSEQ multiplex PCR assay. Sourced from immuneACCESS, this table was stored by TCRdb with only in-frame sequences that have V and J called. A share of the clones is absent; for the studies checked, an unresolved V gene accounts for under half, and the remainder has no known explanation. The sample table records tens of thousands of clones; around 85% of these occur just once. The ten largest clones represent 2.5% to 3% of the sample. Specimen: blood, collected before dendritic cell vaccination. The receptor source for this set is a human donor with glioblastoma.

CDR3 sequence reads: CASSTGQGALGNTIYF. CDR3 nucleotides: TGTGCCAGTAGTACCGGACAGGGGGCTTTGGGAAACACCATATATTTT. The rearrangement uses TRBV19 and TRBJ1-3, with 11 bases matching TRBD1. Trimming cost V 4 bases and J 4 bases; bases outside gene matches: 6. The CDR3 length is 16 residues. Per germline, CDR1 LNHDA and CDR2 SQIVND (reference sequence).

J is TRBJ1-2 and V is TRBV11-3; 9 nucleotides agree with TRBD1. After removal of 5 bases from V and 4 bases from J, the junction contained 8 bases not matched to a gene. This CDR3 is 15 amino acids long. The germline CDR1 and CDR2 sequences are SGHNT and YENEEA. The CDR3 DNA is TGTGCCAGCAGCGGTACCGGGACAGGGTTCTATGGCTACACCTTC. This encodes CASSGTGTGFYGYTF.

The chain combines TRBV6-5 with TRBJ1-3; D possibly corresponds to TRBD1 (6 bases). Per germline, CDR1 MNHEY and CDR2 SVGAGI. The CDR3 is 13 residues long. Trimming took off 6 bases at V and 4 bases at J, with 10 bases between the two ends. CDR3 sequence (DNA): TGTGCCAGCAGCTCTGACAGGGGAAACACCATATATTTT. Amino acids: CASSSDRGNTIYF.

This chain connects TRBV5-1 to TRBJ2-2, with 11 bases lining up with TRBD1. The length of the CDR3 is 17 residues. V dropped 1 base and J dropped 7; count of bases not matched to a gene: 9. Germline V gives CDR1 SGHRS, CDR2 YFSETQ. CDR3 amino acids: CASSLFYGTGGVGELFF. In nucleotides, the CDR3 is TGCGCCAGCAGCTTGTTCTACGGGACAGGGGGAGTCGGGGAGCTGTTTTTT. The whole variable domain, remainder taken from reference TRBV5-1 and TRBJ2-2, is KAGVTQTPRYLIKTRGQQVTLSCSPISGHRSVSWYQQTPGQGLQFLFEYFSETQRNKGNFPGRFSGRQFSNSRSEMNVSTLELGDSALYLCASSLFYGTGGVGELFFGEGSRLTVL.

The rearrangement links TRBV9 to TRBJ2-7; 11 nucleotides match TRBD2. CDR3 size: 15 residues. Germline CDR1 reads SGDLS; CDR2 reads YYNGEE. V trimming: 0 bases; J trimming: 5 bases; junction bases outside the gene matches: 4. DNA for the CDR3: TGTGCCAGCAGCGTAGACCCGACTAGCGGGAACGAGCAGTACTTC. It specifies CASSVDPTSGNEQYF.

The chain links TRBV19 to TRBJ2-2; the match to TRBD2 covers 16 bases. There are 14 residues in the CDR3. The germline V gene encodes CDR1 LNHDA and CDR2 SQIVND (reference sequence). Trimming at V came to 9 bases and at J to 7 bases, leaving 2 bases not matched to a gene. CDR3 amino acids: CARGTSGRVGELFF. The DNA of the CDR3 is TGTGCCAGAGGGACTAGCGGGAGGGTCGGGGAGCTGTTTTTT. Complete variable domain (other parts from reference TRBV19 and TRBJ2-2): DGGITQSPKYLFRKEGQNVTLSCEQNLNHDAMYWYRQDPGQGLRLIYYSQIVNDFQKGDIAEGYSVSREKKESFPLTVTSAQKNPTAFYLCARGTSGRVGELFFGEGSRLTVL.

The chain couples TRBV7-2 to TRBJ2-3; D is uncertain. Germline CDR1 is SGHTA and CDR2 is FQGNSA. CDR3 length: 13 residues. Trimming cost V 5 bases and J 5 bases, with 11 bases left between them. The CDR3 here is CASSPPGVDTQYF. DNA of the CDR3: TGTGCCAGCAGCCCCCCCGGAGTAGATACGCAGTATTTT.

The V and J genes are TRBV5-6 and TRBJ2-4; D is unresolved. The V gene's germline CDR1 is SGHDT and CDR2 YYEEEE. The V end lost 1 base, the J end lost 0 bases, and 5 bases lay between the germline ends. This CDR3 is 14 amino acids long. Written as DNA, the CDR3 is TGTGCCAGCAGCTTGCTACTAGCCAAAAACATTCAGTACTTC. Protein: CASSLLLAKNIQYF. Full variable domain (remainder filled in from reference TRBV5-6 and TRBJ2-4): DAGVTQSPTHLIKTRGQQVTLRCSPKSGHDTVSWYQQALGQGPQFIFQYYEEEERQRGNFPDRFSGHQFPNYSSELNVNALLLGDSALYLCASSLLLAKNIQYFGAGTRLSVL.

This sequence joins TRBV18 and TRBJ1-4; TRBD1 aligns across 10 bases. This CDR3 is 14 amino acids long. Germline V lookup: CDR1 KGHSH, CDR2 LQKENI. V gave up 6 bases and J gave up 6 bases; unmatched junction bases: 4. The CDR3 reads CASSPGTGDEKLFF. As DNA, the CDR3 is TGTGCCAGCTCTCCCGGGACAGGGGATGAAAAACTGTTTTTT.

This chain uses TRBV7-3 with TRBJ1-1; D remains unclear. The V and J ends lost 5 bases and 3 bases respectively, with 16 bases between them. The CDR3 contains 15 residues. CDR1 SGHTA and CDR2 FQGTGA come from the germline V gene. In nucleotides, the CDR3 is TGTGCCAGCAGCCCACAAGGCCGAAGCGACACTGAAGCTTTCTTT. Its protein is CASSPQGRSDTEAFF.

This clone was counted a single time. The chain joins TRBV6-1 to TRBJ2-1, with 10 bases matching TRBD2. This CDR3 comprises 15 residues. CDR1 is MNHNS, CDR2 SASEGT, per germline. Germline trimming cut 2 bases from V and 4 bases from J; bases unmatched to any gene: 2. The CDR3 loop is CASSELAGVYNEQFF. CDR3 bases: TGTGCCAGCAGTGAACTAGCGGGAGTATACAATGAGCAGTTCTTC.

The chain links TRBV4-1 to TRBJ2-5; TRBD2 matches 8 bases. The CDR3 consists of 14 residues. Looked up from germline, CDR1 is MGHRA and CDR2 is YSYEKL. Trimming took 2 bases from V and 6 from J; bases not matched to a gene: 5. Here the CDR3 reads CASSQPGLEKTQYF. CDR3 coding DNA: TGCGCCAGCAGCCAACCGGGACTAGAAAAGACCCAGTACTTC.

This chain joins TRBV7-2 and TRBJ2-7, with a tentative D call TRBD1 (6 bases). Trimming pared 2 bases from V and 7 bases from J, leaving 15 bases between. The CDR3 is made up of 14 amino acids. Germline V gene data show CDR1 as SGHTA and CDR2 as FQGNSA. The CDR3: CASSLSPGQGEQYF. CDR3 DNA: TGTGCCAGCAGCTTATCACCGGGTCAGGGGGAGCAGTACTTC.

The CDR3 DNA sequence: TGTGCCAGCAGCCCCGACAGGGAGAGACAGCCCCAGCATTTT. Translating gives CASSPDRERQPQHF. The chain recombines TRBV7-9 with TRBJ1-5; TRBD1 aligns across 7 bases. CDR3 length: 14 amino acids. With 5 bases clipped from V and 7 bases from J, the junction kept 8 bases outside the gene matches. Germline V gene lookup returns CDR1 SEHNR and CDR2 FQNEAQ (reference sequence).

The CDR3 loop reads CASSSRDSSYGYTF. CDR3 bases: TGCGCCAGCAGCTCACGAGACAGTTCCTATGGCTACACCTTC. V usage is TRBV5-1 and J usage is TRBJ1-2; TRBD1 is a possible D gene (5 bases). The CDR3 is 14 amino acids. The ends were cut back, 3 bases at V and 4 bases at J, with 13 bases in the middle. Germline CDR1 reads SGHRS; CDR2 reads YFSETQ.

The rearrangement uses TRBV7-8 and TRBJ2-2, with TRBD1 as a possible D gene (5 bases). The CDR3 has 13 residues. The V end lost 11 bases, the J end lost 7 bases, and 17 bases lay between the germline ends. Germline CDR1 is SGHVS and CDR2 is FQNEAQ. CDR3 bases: TGTGCCTACGACCCTAAGGGGCGCGGGGAGCTGTTTTTT. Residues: CAYDPKGRGELFF.

CDR3 loop: CASSEGGDLQPQHF. The CDR3 DNA reads as TGTGCCAGCAGTGAAGGGGGGGACCTTCAGCCCCAGCATTTT. This chain connects TRBV6-5 to TRBJ1-5; possibly TRBD1 for D (6 bases). Germline CDR1 reads MNHEY; CDR2 reads SVGAGI. CDR3 length equals 14 residues. V shed 5 bases and J shed 6 bases, with 14 bases lying between them.